This is a list of T cell receptor beta chains from one sample in a study of shared clonotypes between healthy human individuals. Assay used: immunoSEQ multiplex PCR; TCRdb lists only in-frame clones, some missing. The sample records 2 million to 2.5 million clones, approximately 95% being singletons. Sequenced: naive CD4+ T cells from PBMCs. Receptors originate from a man aged 18-30 years in good health. Some clones in this sample may be carry-over from other donors' samples. CDR3s include the opening cysteine and the closing phenylalanine or tryptophan. The order of the fields is D gene, J gene, V gene, CDR3 length, clone size, CDR3 DNA, CDR3 protein. A D gene is named only where the DNA matches it firmly. Clone size is not always given. Where it is, it says once, few, many or a class for expanded clones.

>TRBD1|TRBJ2-7|TRBV5-8|16|.
TGTGCCAGCAGCTTGGCCTCTTGGGGACAGGGGTACGAGCAGTACTTC
CASSLASWGQGYEQYF
>.|TRBJ2-7|TRBV7-9|13|.
TGTGCCAGCAGCTTCGACATTACCTACGAGCAGTACTTC
CASSFDITYEQYF
>.|TRBJ2-4|TRBV6-1|12|.
TGTGCCAGCAGCGGAGGGGCGAACATTCAGTACTTC
CASSGGANIQYF
>.|TRBJ2-5|TRBV7-9|14|.
TGTGCCAGCAGCCAAACGGGGACTGGCGGGACCCAGTACTTC
CASSQTGTGGTQYF
>.|TRBJ2-2|TRBV2|15|.
TGTGCCAGCAAAGAGCAACGGGGAAACACCGGGGAGCTGTTTTTT
CASKEQRGNTGELFF
>.|TRBJ2-5|TRBV5-5|14|.
TGTGCCAGCAGCTTGGGCTCTACCAAAGAGACCCAGTACTTC
CASSLGSTKETQYF
>.|TRBJ1-1|TRBV4-2|11|.
TGTGCCAGCAGCCAAGATGGTACGATACACTTT
CASSQDGTIHF
>.|TRBJ1-2|TRBV28|10|.
TGTGCCAGCGATAGCTATGGCTACACCTTC
CASDSYGYTF
>.|TRBJ1-2|TRBV5-8|13|.
TGTGCCAGCAGCTTTGGGGGGAACTATGGCTACACCTTC
CASSFGGNYGYTF
>.|TRBJ2-5|TRBV5-6|14|few
TGTGCCAGCAGCTTGGCCGGGCACGGGGAGACCCAGTACTTC
CASSLAGHGETQYF
>.|TRBJ1-1|TRBV7-8|13|.
TGTGCCAGCAGCTTATCGGTGAGCACTGAAGCTTTCTTT
CASSLSVSTEAFF
>TRBD2|TRBJ2-5|TRBV5-4|16|once
TGTGCCAGCAGCTCGGAGGGTAGCGGGAGAAGAGAGACCCAGTACTTC
CASSSEGSGRRETQYF
>.|TRBJ2-3|TRBV29-1|11|.
TGCAGCGTTGGGGCCACAGATACGCAGTATTTT
CSVGATDTQYF
>.|TRBJ1-5|TRBV19|13|.
TGTGCCAGTAGTATAGCAGTAAATCAGCCCCAGCATTTT
CASSIAVNQPQHF
>.|TRBJ2-1|TRBV20-1|11|.
TGCAGTGCCGGGGACTTCAATGAGCAGTTCTTC
CSAGDFNEQFF
>.|TRBJ2-6|TRBV7-3|19|.
TGTGCCAGCAGCGCCCGAGCCTTGGCAGTCGGCTCTGGGGCCAACGTCCTGACTTTC
CASSARALAVGSGANVLTF
>TRBD2|TRBJ2-3|TRBV29-1|15|once
TGCAGCGGTCAGACTAGCGGGAATCTGTGGAATACGCAGTATTTT
CSGQTSGNLWNTQYF
>.|TRBJ2-1|TRBV18|16|once
TGTGCCAGCTCAACCACGGGCCTAGGGATGTACAATGAGCAGTTCTTC
CASSTTGLGMYNEQFF
>.|TRBJ1-2|TRBV10-2|13|.
TGCGCCAGCAGTGAAACGGGAGATCTTGGCTACACCTTC
CASSETGDLGYTF
>.|TRBJ2-7|TRBV7-3|14|.
TGTGCCAGCAGCAGCCAGGCGAACTCCTACGAGCAGTACTTC
CASSSQANSYEQYF
>TRBD2|TRBJ2-1|TRBV7-3|15|.
TGTGCCAGCAGCTACGGGACTAGCGAATACAATGAGCAGTTCTTC
CASSYGTSEYNEQFF
>.|TRBJ1-3|TRBV28|13|.
TGTGCCAGCAGTGGAAAGGGGAGAAACACCATATATTTT
CASSGKGRNTIYF
>TRBD2|TRBJ2-5|TRBV19|15|once
TGTGCCAGTAGTATCCTAGCGGGAGGTAGAAAGACCCAGTACTTC
CASSILAGGRKTQYF
>.|TRBJ2-7|TRBV6-5|13|.
TGTGCCAGCACGATCGTGGGAGACTACGAGCAGTACTTC
CASTIVGDYEQYF
>.|TRBJ1-1|TRBV9|13|.
TGTGCCAGCAGCCCGGATAGTAACACTGAAGCTTTCTTT
CASSPDSNTEAFF
>.|TRBJ1-1|TRBV7-3|14|.
TGTGCCAGCAGCTCGCAGGGAGGGAAGACTGAAGCTTTCTTT
CASSSQGGKTEAFF
>.|TRBJ2-7|TRBV28|13|.
TGTGCCATACGAAAGGGGATTTTCTACGAGCAGTACTTC
CAIRKGIFYEQYF
>TRBD1|TRBJ1-1|TRBV2|13|.
TGTGCCGCCCGACAGGGTCCCGGAACTGAAGCTTTCTTT
CAARQGPGTEAFF
>.|TRBJ2-3|TRBV5-1|16|.
TGCGCCAGCAGCTTGGGTCCAACAGCTGGCACAGATACGCAGTATTTT
CASSLGPTAGTDTQYF
>TRBD1|TRBJ1-1|TRBV7-3|16|.
TGTGCCAGCAGCTTAGCGACAGGGGGTATGAACACTGAAGCTTTCTTT
CASSLATGGMNTEAFF
>.|TRBJ2-7|TRBV5-6|11|.
TGTGCCAGCAGCTTGGTGTCCGAGCAGTACTTC
CASSLVSEQYF
>.|TRBJ2-5|TRBV5-1|13|few
TGCGCCAGCAGCTTGAGACAGCTAGAGACCCAGTACTTC
CASSLRQLETQYF
>.|TRBJ2-3|TRBV7-2|15|.
TGTGCCAGCAGCTTAGCCCAAGCAACAACAGATACGCAGTATTTT
CASSLAQATTDTQYF
>.|TRBJ2-7|TRBV18|13|.
TGTGCCAGCTCACCAGCAGGGAACTACGAGCAGTACTTC
CASSPAGNYEQYF
>TRBD2|TRBJ2-5|TRBV4-3|14|.
TGCGCCAGCAGCCAAGATATCGGGACTAGAGATAAGTACTTC
CASSQDIGTRDKYF
>.|TRBJ1-1|TRBV7-9|17|.
TGTGCCAGCAGCTTTTCGTTCAGGAAGGGGATGAACACTGAAGCTTTCTTT
CASSFSFRKGMNTEAFF
>TRBD2|TRBJ2-5|TRBV9|16|.
TGTGCCAGCAGCGCTACTAGCGGGAGGGCTGGGGAGACCCAGTACTTC
CASSATSGRAGETQYF
>TRBD1|TRBJ1-5|TRBV18|16|.
TGTGCCAGCTCACAATTTCGGGGAAGAGGGGGCCAGCCCCAGCATTTT
CASSQFRGRGGQPQHF
>.|TRBJ1-4|TRBV9|18|.
TGTGCCAGCAGCGTAGGAGATAGGGGAGGACACGGTAATGAAAAACTGTTTTTT
CASSVGDRGGHGNEKLFF
>.|TRBJ2-2|TRBV2|15|.
TGTGCCAGCAGGCTGCGGCGGGAGAACACCGGGGAGCTGTTTTTT
CASRLRRENTGELFF
>TRBD2|TRBJ2-1|TRBV11-1|16|.
TGTGCCAGCAGCTTAGGGCCTAGCGGGAGGGGGAATGAGCAGTTCTTC
CASSLGPSGRGNEQFF
>.|TRBJ2-1|TRBV7-2|14|.
TGTGCCAGCAGCCAGGACAGCCTTTACAATGAGCAGTTCTTC
CASSQDSLYNEQFF
>.|TRBJ1-5|TRBV28|13|.
TGTGCCAGCAGTTTAAATAGCAATCAGCCCCAGCATTTT
CASSLNSNQPQHF
>.|TRBJ1-5|TRBV27|14|.
TGTGCCAGCAGTGAACTTGACAGTGACCAGCCCCAGCATTTT
CASSELDSDQPQHF
>TRBD1|TRBJ1-4|TRBV9|16|.
TGTGCCAGCAGCTTCAGAGCCGGGACAGGGGGTGAAAAACTGTTTTTT
CASSFRAGTGGEKLFF